The rows below give T cell receptor beta chains drawn from one sample of a study of T-cell reconstitution after alpha-beta-depleted transplantation in children. TCRdb passed the PCR reads through MiXCR, listing each CDR3 protein once. The sample holds some 530,000 distinct CDR3 sequences, approximately 12% seen once. Specimen: PBMCs from the stem cell graft donor, collected from the stem cell graft. The receptors here all came from a human donor who donated a stem cell graft to a child with combined immunodeficiency. CDR3s include the opening cysteine and the closing phenylalanine or tryptophan. D genes are given only for firm matches. Expanded clones are given a class, and other clones once, few, many or no size at all.

size,V,D,J,CDR3,DNA
many,TRBV28,-,TRBJ2-7,CASSSTPSEQYF,TGTGCCAGCAGTTCGACCCCATCCGAGCAGTACTTC
few,TRBV12-3/TRBV12-4,TRBD1,TRBJ2-2,CASSFKQGPTGELFF,TGTGCCAGCAGTTTTAAACAGGGGCCCACCGGGGAGCTGTTTTTT
-,TRBV24-1,-,TRBJ2-6,CATSDLGADSGANVLTF,TGTGCCACCAGTGATTTGGGGGCGGACTCTGGGGCCAACGTCCTGACTTTC
few,TRBV10-3,TRBD2,TRBJ2-1,CAISRGGVYNEQFF,TGTGCCATCAGTCGCGGGGGAGTATACAATGAGCAGTTCTTC
many,TRBV29-1,-,TRBJ2-7,CSVDSGEPEQYF,TGCAGCGTTGACTCTGGGGAACCCGAGCAGTACTTC
few,TRBV12-3/TRBV12-4,-,TRBJ2-5,CASSTTVGETQYF,TGTGCCAGCAGTACGACAGTAGGAGAGACCCAGTACTTC
-,TRBV30,-,TRBJ2-3,CAWGGNFRGDTQYF,TGTGCCTGGGGGGGTAATTTCCGTGGAGATACGCAGTATTTT
many,TRBV9,-,TRBJ2-3,CASSGATDTQYF,TGTGCCAGCAGCGGGGCCACAGATACGCAGTATTTT
few,TRBV6-4,TRBD2,TRBJ2-1,CASSETSGGYDEQFF,TGTGCCAGCAGTGAAACTAGCGGGGGTTACGATGAGCAGTTCTTC
-,TRBV12-3/TRBV12-4,-,TRBJ1-4,CASSTMAGIANEKLFF,TGTGCCAGCAGCACGATGGCCGGGATCGCTAATGAAAAACTGTTTTTT
-,TRBV12-3/TRBV12-4,TRBD2,TRBJ2-2,CASRPVSGRGTGELFF,TGTGCCAGCAGACCAGTTAGCGGGAGGGGTACCGGGGAGCTGTTTTTT
few,TRBV27,-,TRBJ2-7,CASSLFPRESSYEQYF,TGTGCCAGCAGTTTATTCCCCAGGGAGAGCTCCTACGAGCAGTACTTC
many,TRBV5-4,-,TRBJ2-1,CASSLDPGKTYNEQFF,TGTGCCAGCAGCTTGGACCCAGGGAAGACCTACAATGAGCAGTTCTTC
-,TRBV20-1,TRBD2,TRBJ2-7,CSAYSKRAGAYEQYF,TGCAGTGCTTATAGTAAGCGGGCGGGAGCTTACGAGCAGTACTTC
few,TRBV6-1,TRBD1,TRBJ1-1,CASKTGPNTEAFF,TGTGCCAGTAAGACAGGGCCGAACACTGAAGCTTTCTTT